This TCR beta chain was recovered during a study of OX40 agonist ivuxolimab in advanced cancers. Study as a whole: Cohort: around 79% men, mean age around 61, aged about 23 to 79.

Sequencing used immunoSEQ multiplex PCR; TCRdb keeps in-frame clones, though not all of them. The repertoire has 20,000 to 25,000 clones, approximately 86% of them found once; the top ten carry just under 25%. About this clone itself: No antigen is known for it.

With V trimmed by 0 bases and J by 8 bases, 3 bases remained unmatched. Germline CDR1 reads PRHDT; CDR2 reads FYEKMQ (reference sequence). CDR3 size: 14 residues. Findings and caveats of the study: Clonal expansion from baseline to week 6 occurred in both CD4+ and CD8+ T cells. Normalized expansion of T-cell clones was also low for some nonresponders. The investigators did not determine what antigen specificity the expanded peripheral T cells had.

The rearrangement links TRBV13 to TRBJ1-4; 7 nucleotides line up with TRBD1. The sequence was collected from an adult with an advanced solid tumor such as melanoma, head and neck, liver or kidney cancer. The material sequenced was CD4+ or CD8+ T cells sorted from blood, taken in a trial of the OX40 agonist ivuxolimab. DNA for the CDR3: TGTGCCAGCAGCTTAGGGGGGGGACAGGAAAAACTGTTTTTT. As protein: CASSLGGGQEKLFF.